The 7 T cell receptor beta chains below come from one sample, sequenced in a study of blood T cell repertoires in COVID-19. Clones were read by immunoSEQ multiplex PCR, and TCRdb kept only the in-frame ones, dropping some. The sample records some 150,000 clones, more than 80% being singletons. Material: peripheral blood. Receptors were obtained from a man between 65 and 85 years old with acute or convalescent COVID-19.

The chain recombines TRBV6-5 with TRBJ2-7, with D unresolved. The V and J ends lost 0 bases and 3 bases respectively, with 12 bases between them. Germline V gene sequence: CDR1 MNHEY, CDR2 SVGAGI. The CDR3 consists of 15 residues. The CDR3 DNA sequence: TGTGCCAGCAGTTACTCGTCGAGTAGCTTCTACGAGCAGTACTTC. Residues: CASSYSSSSFYEQYF.

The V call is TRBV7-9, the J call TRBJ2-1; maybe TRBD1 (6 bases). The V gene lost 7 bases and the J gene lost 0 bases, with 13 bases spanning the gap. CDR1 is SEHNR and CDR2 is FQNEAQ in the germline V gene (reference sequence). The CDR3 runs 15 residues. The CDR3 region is CASKGGHNSYNEQFF. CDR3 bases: TGTGCCAGCAAAGGGGGACACAACTCCTACAATGAGCAGTTCTTC.

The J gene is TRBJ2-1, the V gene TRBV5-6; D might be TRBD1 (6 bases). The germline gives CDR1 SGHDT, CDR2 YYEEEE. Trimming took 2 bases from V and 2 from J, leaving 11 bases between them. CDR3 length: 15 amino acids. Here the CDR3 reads CASSLPQGPYNEQFF. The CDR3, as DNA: TGTGCCAGCAGCTTACCACAGGGACCCTACAATGAGCAGTTCTTC.

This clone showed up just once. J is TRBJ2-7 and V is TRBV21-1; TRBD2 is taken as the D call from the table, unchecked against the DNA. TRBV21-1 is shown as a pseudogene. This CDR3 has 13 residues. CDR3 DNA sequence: TGTGCCACAAAGGGCGGGGGTCCCTACGAGCAGTACTTC. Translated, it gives CATKGGGPYEQYF.

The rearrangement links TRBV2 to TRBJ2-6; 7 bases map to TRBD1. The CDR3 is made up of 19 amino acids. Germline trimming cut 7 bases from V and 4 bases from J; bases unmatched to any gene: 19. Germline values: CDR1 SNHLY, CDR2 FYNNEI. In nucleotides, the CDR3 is TGTGCCAGCACCCCAACGGACAGGCGCCCGGCAGCCGGGGCCAACGTCCTGACTTTC. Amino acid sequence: CASTPTDRRPAAGANVLTF.

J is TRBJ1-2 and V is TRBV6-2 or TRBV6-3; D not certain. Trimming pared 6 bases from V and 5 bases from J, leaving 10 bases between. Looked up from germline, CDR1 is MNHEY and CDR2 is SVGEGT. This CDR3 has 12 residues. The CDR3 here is CASSVSGYGYTF. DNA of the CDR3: TGTGCCAGCAGCGTGTCGGGTTATGGCTACACCTTC.

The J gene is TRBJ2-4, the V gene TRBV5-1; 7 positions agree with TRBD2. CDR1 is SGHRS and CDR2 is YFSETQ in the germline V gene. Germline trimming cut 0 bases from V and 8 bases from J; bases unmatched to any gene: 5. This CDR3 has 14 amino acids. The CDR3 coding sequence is TGCGCCAGCAGCTTGGGAACGGGAGGAGACATTCAGTACTTC. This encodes CASSLGTGGDIQYF.